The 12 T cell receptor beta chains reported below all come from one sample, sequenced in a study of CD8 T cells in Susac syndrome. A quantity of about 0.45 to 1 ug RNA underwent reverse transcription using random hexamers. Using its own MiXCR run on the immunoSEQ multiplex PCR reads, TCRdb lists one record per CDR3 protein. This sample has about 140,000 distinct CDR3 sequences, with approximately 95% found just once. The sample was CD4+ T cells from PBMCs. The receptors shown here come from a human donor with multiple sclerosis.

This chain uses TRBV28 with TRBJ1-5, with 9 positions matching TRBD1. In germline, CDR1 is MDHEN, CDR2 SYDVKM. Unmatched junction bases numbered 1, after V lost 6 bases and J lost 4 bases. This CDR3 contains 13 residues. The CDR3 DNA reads TGTGCCAGCAGCGACAGGGGGAATCAGCCCCAGCATTTT. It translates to CASSDRGNQPQHF.

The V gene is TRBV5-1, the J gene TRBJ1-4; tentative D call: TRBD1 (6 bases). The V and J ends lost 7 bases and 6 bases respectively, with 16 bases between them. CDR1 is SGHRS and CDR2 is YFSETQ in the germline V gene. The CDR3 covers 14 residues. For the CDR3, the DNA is TGCGCCAGCGGACCGGGACAAACGTATGAAAAACTGTTTTTT. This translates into CASGPGQTYEKLFF.

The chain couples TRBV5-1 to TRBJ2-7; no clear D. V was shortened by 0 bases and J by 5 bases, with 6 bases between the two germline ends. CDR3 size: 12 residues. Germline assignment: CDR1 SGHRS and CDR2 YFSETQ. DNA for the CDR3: TGCGCCAGCAGCTTGGTAGGAAACGAGCAGTACTTC. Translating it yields CASSLVGNEQYF. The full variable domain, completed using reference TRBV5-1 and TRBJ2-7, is KAGVTQTPRYLIKTRGQQVTLSCSPISGHRSVSWYQQTPGQGLQFLFEYFSETQRNKGNFPGRFSGRQFSNSRSEMNVSTLELGDSALYLCASSLVGNEQYFGPGTRLTVT.

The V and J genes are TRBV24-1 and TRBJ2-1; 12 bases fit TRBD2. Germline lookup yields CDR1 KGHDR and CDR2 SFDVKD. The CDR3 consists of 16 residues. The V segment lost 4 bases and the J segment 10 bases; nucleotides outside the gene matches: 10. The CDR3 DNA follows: TGTGCCACCAGTGACCCCGGACTAGCGGGAATGGACGAGCAGTTCTTC. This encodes CATSDPGLAGMDEQFF.

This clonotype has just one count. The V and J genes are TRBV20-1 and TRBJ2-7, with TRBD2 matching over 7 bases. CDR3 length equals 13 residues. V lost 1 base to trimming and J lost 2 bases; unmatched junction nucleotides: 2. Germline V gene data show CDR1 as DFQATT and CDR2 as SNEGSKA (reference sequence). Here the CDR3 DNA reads TGCAGTGCTAGAGTGAGCGGGACCTACGAGCAGTACTTC. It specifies CSARVSGTYEQYF.

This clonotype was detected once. Here the CDR3 reads CSASFAAGSTDTQYF. DNA for the CDR3: TGCAGTGCTAGTTTTGCAGCGGGTAGCACAGATACGCAGTATTTT. The chain joins TRBV20-1 to TRBJ2-3, with a possible D match to TRBD2 (6 bases). Germline V gene lookup returns CDR1 DFQATT and CDR2 SNEGSKA (reference sequence). The CDR3 consists of 15 residues. Trimming pared 3 bases from V and 0 bases from J, leaving 13 bases between.

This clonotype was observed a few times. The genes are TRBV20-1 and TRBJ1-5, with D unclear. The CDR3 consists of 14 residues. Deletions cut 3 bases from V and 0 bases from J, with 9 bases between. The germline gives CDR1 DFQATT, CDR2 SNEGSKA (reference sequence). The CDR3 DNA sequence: TGCAGTGCTAGGAAGAAATATAGCAATCAGCCCCAGCATTTT. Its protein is CSARKKYSNQPQHF.

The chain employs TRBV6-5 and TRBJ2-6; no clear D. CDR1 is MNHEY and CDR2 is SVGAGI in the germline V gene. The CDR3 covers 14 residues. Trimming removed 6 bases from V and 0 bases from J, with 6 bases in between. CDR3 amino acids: CASRRVSGANVLTF. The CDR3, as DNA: TGTGCCAGCAGACGGGTCTCTGGGGCCAACGTCCTGACTTTC.

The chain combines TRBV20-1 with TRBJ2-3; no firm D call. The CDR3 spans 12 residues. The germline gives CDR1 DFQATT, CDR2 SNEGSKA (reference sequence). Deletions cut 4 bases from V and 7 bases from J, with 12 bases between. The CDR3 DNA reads TGCAGTGCTACCGACCTAAGTTATACGCAGTATTTT. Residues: CSATDLSYTQYF.

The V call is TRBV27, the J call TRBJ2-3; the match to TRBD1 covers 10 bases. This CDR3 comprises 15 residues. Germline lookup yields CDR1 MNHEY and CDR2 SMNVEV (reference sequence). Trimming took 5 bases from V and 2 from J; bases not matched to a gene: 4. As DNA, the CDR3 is TGTGCCAGCAGTCCGGGACAGGGGATCACAGATACGCAGTATTTT. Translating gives CASSPGQGITDTQYF.

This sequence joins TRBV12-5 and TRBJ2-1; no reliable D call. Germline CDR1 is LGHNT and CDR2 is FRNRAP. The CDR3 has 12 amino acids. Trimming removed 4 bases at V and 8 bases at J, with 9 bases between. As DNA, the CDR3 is TGTGCTAGTGGTTCCGCTACGGATGAGCAGTTCTTC. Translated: CASGSATDEQFF. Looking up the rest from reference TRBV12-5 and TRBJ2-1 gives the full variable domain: DARVTQTPRHKVTEMGQEVTMRCQPILGHNTVFWYRQTMMQGLELLAYFRNRAPLDDSGMPKDRFSAEMPDATLATLKIQPSEPRDSAVYFCASGSATDEQFFGPGTRLTVL.

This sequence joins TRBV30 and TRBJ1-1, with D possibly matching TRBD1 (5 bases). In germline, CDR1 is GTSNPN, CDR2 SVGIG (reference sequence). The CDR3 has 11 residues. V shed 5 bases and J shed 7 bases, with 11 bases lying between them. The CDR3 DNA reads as TGTGCCTGGGGGCAGGGAAATGAAGCTTTCTTT. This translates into CAWGQGNEAFF.